This T cell receptor (beta chain) was identified in a study of cytomegalovirus exposure and HLA in healthy donors. Turning to the study itself: Findings of an earlier analysis included about 100 million unique TCR beta sequences from roughly 180 million T cells.

This CDR3 contains 12 residues. Germline CDR1 reads SGHNT; CDR2 reads YENEEA. It was with 60 Vbeta and 13 Jbeta primers that the PCR ran. TCRdb's table, derived via immunoSEQ multiplex PCR, lists solely in-frame clones and lacks some. The sample includes approximately 100,000 clones, 70% to 80% seen only once; the top ten take roughly 2.6%. Comments on this clone: One junction end does not reproduce the germline sequence, and a read error may be involved.

The origin of this receptor is a man aged 50-59 years in good health and CMV-seropositive. The sample taken for sequencing was PBMCs. V is TRBV11-3 and J is TRBJ2-6, with TRBD1 as a possible D gene (5 bases). The CDR3 protein is CASSSGANVLTF. The CDR3 region has the DNA TGTGCCAGCAGCTCTGGGGCCAACGTCCTGACCTTC.